Listed here are 29 T cell receptor beta chains from one sample, sequenced in a study of T cell responses to AZD1222 COVID-19 vaccine. Only in-frame clones appear in the TCRdb table, and some are missing; sequencing was by immunoSEQ multiplex PCR. The repertoire holds some 93,000 clones, with around 87% as singletons. The source material was peripheral blood, sampled 28 days after the second AZD1222 dose. The origin of the receptors is an adult who received the AZD1222 COVID-19 vaccine.

The CDR3: CASTRRYFF. The CDR3 coding sequence is TGTGCCAGCACTCGCCGGTATTTCTTC. The chain uses TRBV11-3 and TRBJ2-1; D remains unclear. Germline V gene data show CDR1 as SGHNT and CDR2 as YENEEA. CDR3 length: 9 amino acids. Trimming removed 7 bases at V and 16 bases at J, with 11 bases between.

The rearrangement joins TRBV9 to TRBJ1-5; 11 bases align to TRBD1. This CDR3 has 16 residues. V trimming: 0 bases; J trimming: 3 bases; junction bases outside the gene matches: 2. CDR1 is SGDLS and CDR2 is YYNGEE in the germline V gene. DNA for the CDR3: TGTGCCAGCAGCGTAGGGACAGGGGGCTCCAATCAGCCCCAGCATTTT. Translated: CASSVGTGGSNQPQHF.

The rearrangement joins TRBV6-5 to TRBJ2-7; TRBD2 is a possible D gene (5 bases). The CDR3 runs 13 residues. Trimming took 2 bases from V and 2 from J, leaving 7 bases between them. CDR1 and CDR2 (germline): MNHEY, SVGAGI. The DNA of the CDR3 is TGTGCCAGCAGTTACCGGAGGACCTACGAGCAGTACTTC. This codes for CASSYRRTYEQYF.

This clone showed up just once. The rearrangement links TRBV14 to TRBJ2-2; TRBD1 is a possible D gene (6 bases). Germline CDR1 SGHDN, CDR2 FVKESK. This CDR3 comprises 16 residues. V gave up 3 bases and J gave up 3 bases, with 14 bases separating them. The CDR3 DNA reads as TGTGCCAGCAGCCAGCTGGGGGCAGGGGACACCGGGGAGCTGTTTTTT. Protein sequence: CASSQLGAGDTGELFF. Full variable domain (rest looked up from reference TRBV14 and TRBJ2-2): EAGVTQFPSHSVIEKGQTVTLRCDPISGHDNLYWYRRVMGKEIKFLLHFVKESKQDESGMPNNRFLAERTGGTYSTLKVQPAELEDSGVYFCASSQLGAGDTGELFFGEGSRLTVL.

The rearrangement uses TRBV6-5 and TRBJ2-7, with D unresolved. Germline V gene lookup returns CDR1 MNHEY and CDR2 SVGAGI. V lost 0 bases, J lost 1 base, and 1 base lay in between. This CDR3 has 12 amino acids. The CDR3 DNA reads as TGTGCCAGCAGTTACTCGTCCTACGAGCAGTACTTC. It specifies CASSYSSYEQYF.

J is TRBJ1-2 and V is TRBV4-2; weak D call: TRBD1 (5 bases). Germline V lookup: CDR1 LGHNA, CDR2 YNFKEQ. V was cut by 5 bases and J by 2 bases, with 15 bases left in between. The CDR3 is 15 residues long. CDR3 DNA sequence: TGTGCCAGCAGCTACGCCGGGGGGGAAAACTATGGCTACACCTTC. Translated, it gives CASSYAGGENYGYTF.

The chain combines TRBV30 with TRBJ2-7; D is undetermined. The V gene lost 7 bases and the J gene lost 3 bases, with 13 bases spanning the gap. This CDR3 is built from 12 residues. The germline V gene encodes CDR1 GTSNPN and CDR2 SVGIG (reference sequence). The CDR3 bases are TGTGCCTCTAGACCGGACGGCTACGAGCAGTACTTC. Residues: CASRPDGYEQYF. Full variable domain (missing parts from reference TRBV30 and TRBJ2-7): SQTIHQWPATLVQPVGSPLSLECTVEGTSNPNLYWYRQAAGRGLQLLFYSVGIGQISSEVPQNLSASRPQDRQFILSSKKLLLSDSGFYLCASRPDGYEQYFGPGTRLTVT.

The V gene is TRBV27, the J gene TRBJ1-2, with 10 bases matching TRBD1. The ends lost 10 bases at V and 8 bases at J; junction bases unmatched: 7. Germline assignment: CDR1 MNHEY and CDR2 SMNVEV (reference sequence). CDR3 size: 12 residues. CDR3 coding DNA: TGTGCCACCCGACAGGGGGCGGTGGGCTACACCTTC. It specifies CATRQGAVGYTF.

The chain recombines TRBV2 with TRBJ1-5; TRBD1 might be the D (6 bases). CDR3 length equals 15 residues. The ends were cut back, 9 bases at V and 0 bases at J, with 15 bases in the middle. CDR1 is SNHLY and CDR2 is FYNNEI in the germline V gene. The CDR3 sequence: CASSRGGYSNQPQHF. CDR3 sequence (DNA): TGTGCCAGTTCCAGGGGAGGATATAGCAATCAGCCCCAGCATTTT.

The V call is TRBV7-2, the J call TRBJ1-5; D ambiguous. The CDR3 contains 14 residues. Germline CDR1 reads SGHTA; CDR2 reads FQGNSA. Trimming took off 1 base at V and 7 bases at J, with 11 bases between the two ends. The CDR3 spells CASSLEGLSQPQHF. CDR3 nucleotide sequence: TGTGCCAGCAGCTTAGAAGGGTTAAGCCAGCCCCAGCATTTT.

The chain recombines TRBV3-1 (or the pseudogene TRBV3-2) with TRBJ2-2; 7 bases line up with TRBD2. The CDR3 sequence is 19 residues long. V shed 0 bases and J 1 base; nucleotides not matched to a gene: 11. In germline, CDR1 is LGHDT, CDR2 YNNKEL (reference sequence). CDR3 coding DNA: TGTGCCAGCAGCCAAGACCCGGGGGGTCTTACATGGAACACCGGGGAGCTGTTTTTT. It specifies CASSQDPGGLTWNTGELFF.

The V call is TRBV19, the J call TRBJ1-1; D unresolved. Germline CDR1 is LNHDA and CDR2 is SQIVND (reference sequence). Trimming removed 9 bases from V and 9 bases from J, with 14 bases in between. The CDR3 contains 11 residues. CDR3 sequence: CASRAGSQAFF. The DNA for the CDR3 is TGTGCCAGCCGAGCCGGGAGCCAAGCTTTCTTT.

This clone was picked up a small number of times. This chain uses TRBV5-6 with TRBJ1-4, with unresolved D. The V end lost 1 base, the J end lost 8 bases, and 18 bases lay between the germline ends. CDR1 is SGHDT and CDR2 is YYEEEE in the germline V gene. The CDR3 covers 16 residues. The CDR3: CASSLRTGEEEEKLFF. CDR3 coding DNA: TGTGCCAGCAGCTTGAGGACGGGAGAGGAGGAGGAAAAACTGTTTTTT.

In its sample, this clone was seen a few times. J is TRBJ2-7 and V is TRBV6-6; 10 bases agree with TRBD2. The CDR3 contains 16 residues. The trim removed 2 bases at V and 4 bases at J, leaving 8 bases unmatched. From germline, CDR1 is MNHNY and CDR2 SVGAGI (reference sequence). The CDR3 DNA follows: TGTGCCAGCAGTTACAATACAGGACTAGCGGAGTACGAGCAGTACTTC. Translating gives CASSYNTGLAEYEQYF.

The chain employs TRBV30 and TRBJ1-5; D unresolved. Germline values: CDR1 GTSNPN, CDR2 SVGIG (reference sequence). The CDR3 loop spans 14 amino acids. Trimming stripped 2 bases from V and 7 bases from J, with 15 bases between. Here the CDR3 reads CAWSSPSHPQPQHF. For the CDR3, the DNA is TGTGCCTGGAGTAGTCCCTCCCATCCCCAGCCCCAGCATTTT.

This clone has a single count. The chain is built from TRBV29-1 and TRBJ1-2; 7 nucleotides line up with TRBD1. J was trimmed by 8 bases and V by 5 bases; bases with no gene match: 11. Germline V gene data show CDR1 as SQVTM and CDR2 as ANQGSEA. This CDR3 has 13 residues. CDR3 nucleotide sequence: TGCAGCGTTAGACAGGGTGGTGCCCGGGGCTACACCTTC. Amino acids: CSVRQGGARGYTF.

This clone was seen once. V gene TRBV20-1 combines with J gene TRBJ1-2, with D possibly TRBD1 on 5 matching bases. Trimming cost V 8 bases and J 4 bases, with 11 bases left between them. Germline V gene lookup returns CDR1 DFQATT and CDR2 SNEGSKA (reference sequence). The CDR3 spans 11 residues. The CDR3 here is CSSRGPYGYTF. CDR3 nucleotides: TGCAGTTCGAGGGGACCCTATGGCTACACCTTC.

This chain links TRBV7-6 with TRBJ2-5; a weak D match, TRBD1 (6 bases). V dropped 5 bases and J dropped 0 bases, with 10 bases sitting between them. CDR1 and CDR2 from the germline V gene are SGHVS and FNYEAQ. There are 14 residues in the CDR3. The CDR3 sequence is CASSIPGDQETQYF. CDR3 sequence (DNA): TGTGCCAGCAGCATCCCAGGGGACCAAGAGACCCAGTACTTC.

This chain links TRBV5-1 with TRBJ1-1; 7 bases line up with TRBD1. The length of the CDR3 is 14 residues. After removal of 0 bases from V and 4 bases from J, the junction contained 3 bases not matched to a gene. Germline CDR1 SGHRS, CDR2 YFSETQ. The CDR3 bases are TGCGCCAGCAGCTTGGAGGGGGCTGCCACTGAAGCTTTCTTT. Translating gives CASSLEGAATEAFF.

The V and J genes are TRBV11-3 and TRBJ2-2; 10 bases are a match to TRBD2. Germline assignment: CDR1 SGHNT and CDR2 YENEEA. The CDR3 extends over 17 amino acids. Trimming cost V 0 bases and J 3 bases; bases outside gene matches: 4. CDR3: CASSLDSGGLDTGELFF. Written as DNA, the CDR3 is TGTGCCAGCAGCTTAGATAGCGGGGGGCTTGACACCGGGGAGCTGTTTTTT.

This rearrangement joins TRBV15 to TRBJ2-7, with no clear D. V lost 1 base and J 2 bases, leaving 6 bases between the germline ends. The CDR3 consists of 13 residues. CDR1 LNHNV and CDR2 YYDKDF come from the germline V gene (reference sequence). CDR3 loop: CATSRGLTYEQYF. The CDR3 bases are TGTGCCACCAGCAGAGGGCTTACCTACGAGCAGTACTTC.

The chain uses TRBV9 and TRBJ2-6; a weak D match, TRBD1 (5 bases). The CDR3 length is 17 residues. V lost 3 bases and J 0 bases, leaving 13 bases between the germline ends. Germline CDR1 reads SGDLS; CDR2 reads YYNGEE. CDR3 nucleotides: TGTGCCAGCAGCGCAGAAAGGGGCCGCTCTGGGGCCAACGTCCTGACTTTC. Encoded protein: CASSAERGRSGANVLTF.

The chain couples TRBV30 to TRBJ2-3, with 10 bases that match TRBD1. Looked up from germline, CDR1 is GTSNPN and CDR2 is SVGIG (reference sequence). CDR3 length: 15 residues. The V gene end was trimmed by 2 bases and the J gene end by 2 bases; junction bases not matched to a gene: 4. The CDR3 nucleotides read TGTGCCTGGAGTCGACAGGGGGCTGCCACAGATACGCAGTATTTT. Protein sequence: CAWSRQGAATDTQYF.

This rearrangement joins TRBV6-6 to TRBJ1-3; no clear D gene. Trimming shortened V by 1 base and J by 1 base, and 8 bases separated the two germline ends. Per the germline V gene, CDR1 is MNHNY and CDR2 is SVGAGI (reference sequence). This CDR3 is built from 15 residues. The DNA of the CDR3 is TGTGCCAGCAGTTACTGGCCCGAGTCTGGAAACACCATATATTTT. Encoded protein: CASSYWPESGNTIYF.

This clone was seen only once. The chain couples TRBV27 to TRBJ2-1; D gene unclear. This CDR3 contains 16 residues. CDR1 is MNHEY and CDR2 is SMNVEV in the germline V gene (reference sequence). V lost 8 bases to trimming and J lost 7 bases, with 24 bases between them. The CDR3 DNA reads as TGTGCCAGCGGTTACGGTGGGTTCGGCAGGTCGAATGAGCAGTTCTTC. It yields the protein CASGYGGFGRSNEQFF.

The CDR3 sequence is CASTFGGYEQYF. The CDR3 coding sequence is TGTGCCAGTACGTTTGGGGGGTACGAGCAGTACTTC. V is TRBV2 and J is TRBJ2-7, with a tentative D call TRBD2 (6 bases). Looked up from germline, CDR1 is SNHLY and CDR2 is FYNNEI. CDR3 length equals 12 residues. V shed 9 bases and J shed 4 bases, with 13 bases lying between them.

V is TRBV7-9 and J is TRBJ2-1; 8 bases agree with TRBD1. This CDR3 contains 15 residues. Losses at the gene ends were 1 base for V and 1 base for J; bases not matched to a gene: 0. CDR1 is SEHNR and CDR2 is FQNEAQ in the germline V gene (reference sequence). The CDR3 nucleotides read TGTGCCAGCAGCTTAGACAGGGGGTCCTACAATGAGCAGTTCTTC. Protein sequence: CASSLDRGSYNEQFF.

This chain connects TRBV10-3 to TRBJ1-1; D may be TRBD1 (6 bases). The CDR3 totals 13 residues. The V gene's germline CDR1 is ENHRY and CDR2 SYGVKD. V shed 6 bases and J shed 4 bases, with 12 bases lying between them. CDR3 DNA: TGTGCCATCAGCCTGGGACAACCCACTGAAGCTTTCTTT. Translation gives CAISLGQPTEAFF.

This clone was observed a single time. This sample includes further DNA sequences coding for the same CDR3. This chain links TRBV12-3 or TRBV12-4 with TRBJ2-2; D is uncertain. This CDR3 contains 13 residues. Trimming left V 0 bases short and J 2 bases short, with 1 base between. CDR3 in DNA: TGTGCCAGCAGTTTAGCAAACACCGGGGAGCTGTTTTTT. This gives the protein CASSLANTGELFF.